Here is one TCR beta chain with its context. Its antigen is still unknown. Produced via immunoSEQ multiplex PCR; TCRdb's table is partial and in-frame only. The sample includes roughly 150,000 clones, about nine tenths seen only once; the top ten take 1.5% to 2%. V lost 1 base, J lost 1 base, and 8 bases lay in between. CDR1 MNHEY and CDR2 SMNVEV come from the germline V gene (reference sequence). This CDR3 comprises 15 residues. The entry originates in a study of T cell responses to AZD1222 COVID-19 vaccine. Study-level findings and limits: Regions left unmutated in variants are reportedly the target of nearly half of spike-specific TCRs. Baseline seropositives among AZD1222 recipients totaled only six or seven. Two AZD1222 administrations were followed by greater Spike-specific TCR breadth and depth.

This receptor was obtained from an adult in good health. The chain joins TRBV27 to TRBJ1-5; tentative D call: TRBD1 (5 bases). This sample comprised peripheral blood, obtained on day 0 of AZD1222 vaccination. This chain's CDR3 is CASSLYPGSNQPQHF. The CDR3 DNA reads TGTGCCAGCAGTTTATATCCAGGGAGCAATCAGCCCCAGCATTTT.